These 10 T cell receptor beta chains originate from one sample sequenced in a study of Graves' ophthalmopathy and Graves' hyperthyroidism. Amplified TCR beta CDR3 regions were obtained using RNA transcripts as template. HTBI-primed first-round RT-PCR preceded second-round multiplex PCR. In TCRdb, the multiplex PCR reads were re-called with MiXCR into one record per CDR3 protein. The sample yields 450,000 or so distinct CDR3 sequences, around an eighth seen once. Material for sequencing was blood. The receptors here all came from a woman aged 30 to 39 with Graves' ophthalmopathy.

The count of this clonotype is one. This may come from a read error, since a much larger clone is one base off. The chain couples TRBV24-1 to TRBJ2-5; D is perhaps TRBD2 (5 bases). The germline gives CDR1 KGHDR, CDR2 SFDVKD. This CDR3 comprises 16 residues. The CDR3 DNA follows: TGTGCCACCAGTGATTCAGGAGGTGGGCCACAAGAGACCCAGGACTTC. Amino acids: CATSDSGGGPQETQDF.

This clonotype was detected many times. The chain is built from TRBV10-2 and TRBJ1-1; TRBD1 agrees at 10 bases. Trimming took 4 bases from V and 3 from J; bases not matched to a gene: 5. The germline V gene encodes CDR1 WSHSY and CDR2 SAAADI. The CDR3 consists of 15 residues. CDR3 sequence: CASSGDRGPYTEAFF. The CDR3 DNA sequence: TGCGCCAGCAGTGGTGACAGGGGGCCCTACACTGAAGCTTTCTTT.

The table lists this clonotype with many counts. The rearrangement joins TRBV20-1 to TRBJ1-1; 8 bases agree with TRBD1. With 5 bases clipped from V and 4 bases from J, the junction kept 18 bases outside the gene matches. This CDR3 spans 17 amino acids. The germline gives CDR1 DFQATT, CDR2 SNEGSKA (reference sequence). Written as DNA, the CDR3 is TGCAGTGCTCCCAAGGGGGCAGGGGGCCGTTTGGTCACTGAAGCTTTCTTT. Translation: CSAPKGAGGRLVTEAFF.

V usage is TRBV15 and J usage is TRBJ2-5; D perhaps matches TRBD1 (8 bases). CDR3 length: 16 amino acids. CDR1 LNHNV and CDR2 YYDKDF come from the germline V gene (reference sequence). V was pared by 0 bases and J by 5 bases, with 16 bases between. CDR3 loop: CATSRDFLQGGETQYF. CDR3 nucleotides: TGTGCCACCAGCAGAGATTTCTTACAGGGGGGGGAGACCCAGTACTTC. Variable domain in full (rest from reference TRBV15 and TRBJ2-5): DAMVIQNPRYQVTQFGKPVTLSCSQTLNHNVMYWYQQKSSQAPKLLFHYYDKDFNNEADTPDNFQSRRPNTSFCFLDIRSPGLGDTAMYLCATSRDFLQGGETQYFGPGTRLLVL.

This clonotype was detected ten times or more. The rearrangement joins TRBV12-5 to TRBJ1-1, with a possible D match to TRBD1 (5 bases). Trimming took off 7 bases at V and 0 bases at J, with 12 bases between the two ends. Germline loops: CDR1 LGHNT, CDR2 FRNRAP. The CDR3 has 14 amino acids. CDR3 sequence (DNA): TGTGCTAGTGCCCCGGGACGCCTGAACACTGAAGCTTTCTTT. It translates to CASAPGRLNTEAFF.

V and J are TRBV29-1 and TRBJ2-7; D might be TRBD2 (7 bases). In germline, CDR1 is SQVTM, CDR2 ANQGSEA. The CDR3 contains 15 residues. The V and J ends lost 6 bases and 0 bases respectively, with 18 bases between them. The chain's CDR3 is CSVDAGDTASYEQYF. The CDR3 coding sequence is TGCAGCGTCGATGCGGGGGACACAGCCTCCTACGAGCAGTACTTC.

This clonotype was detected ten times or more. CDR3 amino acids: CASSRRTLNTEAFF. CDR3 nucleotides: TGTGCCAGCAGTCGACGGACCTTGAACACTGAAGCTTTCTTT. The chain carries TRBV6-1 and TRBJ1-1; D is undetermined. The germline CDR1 and CDR2 sequences are MNHNS and SASEGT. With 5 bases removed from V and 0 bases from J, the gap between germline ends came to 10 bases. The CDR3 consists of 14 residues.

This clonotype was counted at least ten times. The chain has TRBV20-1 and TRBJ1-2; 10 bases align to TRBD1. CDR3 length: 12 amino acids. V was clipped by 8 bases and J by 4 bases; unmatched bases: 4. In germline, CDR1 is DFQATT, CDR2 SNEGSKA (reference sequence). CDR3: CSPRDRGYGYTF. CDR3 in DNA: TGCAGTCCAAGGGACAGGGGCTATGGCTACACCTTC.

This clonotype was found many times. The V gene is TRBV7-9, the J gene TRBJ1-6; D might be TRBD1 (5 bases). This CDR3 spans 16 amino acids. V lost 4 bases and J 9 bases, leaving 19 bases between the germline ends. Germline-derived CDR1 and CDR2 are SEHNR and FQNEAQ (reference sequence). The CDR3 bases are TGTGCCAGCAGCTCCGGTCAAGGGACCCCATTTTCACCCCTCCACTTT. This codes for CASSSGQGTPFSPLHF. Full variable domain (outside the CDR3, taken from reference TRBV7-9 and TRBJ1-6): DTGVSQNPRHKITKRGQNVTFRCDPISEHNRLYWYRQTLGQGPEFLTYFQNEAQLEKSRLLSDRFSAERPKGSFSTLEIQRTEQGDSAMYLCASSSGQGTPFSPLHFGNGTRLTVT.

There are many counts of this clonotype. The genes are TRBV12-5 and TRBJ1-1, with D maybe TRBD1 (5 bases). The CDR3 is 14 residues long. CDR1 LGHNT and CDR2 FRNRAP come from the germline V gene. V shed 2 bases and J shed 3 bases, with 10 bases lying between them. The CDR3 coding sequence is TGTGCTAGTGGTTTGAGTCAGGGCGACACTGAAGCTTTCTTT. It translates to CASGLSQGDTEAFF.